The clone carrying this T cell receptor beta chain showed up just a few times. As yet, its antigen is unknown. The sequenced template was cDNA made from the entire isolated RNA. The method was immunoSEQ multiplex PCR; TCRdb's version includes in-frame clones alone and lacks a portion of them. The sample holds around 180,000 clones, about 12% seen once. This specimen comes from a study of beta chain features in type 1 diabetes. Trimming removed 6 bases from V and 2 bases from J; junction bases left unmatched: 7. The CDR3 sequence is 15 residues long. CDR1 MDHEN and CDR2 SYDVKM come from the germline V gene. Study findings and constraints: Sequencing used cDNA, and cells with high TCR expression could therefore be over-represented.

The rearrangement joins TRBV28 to TRBJ2-7, with TRBD2 matching over 10 bases. Material: central memory CD4+ T cells from blood. This sequence was found in a woman between 18 and 29 years old in good health. The chain's CDR3 is CASRPTGTSAYEQYF. CDR3 in DNA: TGTGCCAGCAGGCCGACCGGGACTAGCGCCTACGAGCAGTACTTC.